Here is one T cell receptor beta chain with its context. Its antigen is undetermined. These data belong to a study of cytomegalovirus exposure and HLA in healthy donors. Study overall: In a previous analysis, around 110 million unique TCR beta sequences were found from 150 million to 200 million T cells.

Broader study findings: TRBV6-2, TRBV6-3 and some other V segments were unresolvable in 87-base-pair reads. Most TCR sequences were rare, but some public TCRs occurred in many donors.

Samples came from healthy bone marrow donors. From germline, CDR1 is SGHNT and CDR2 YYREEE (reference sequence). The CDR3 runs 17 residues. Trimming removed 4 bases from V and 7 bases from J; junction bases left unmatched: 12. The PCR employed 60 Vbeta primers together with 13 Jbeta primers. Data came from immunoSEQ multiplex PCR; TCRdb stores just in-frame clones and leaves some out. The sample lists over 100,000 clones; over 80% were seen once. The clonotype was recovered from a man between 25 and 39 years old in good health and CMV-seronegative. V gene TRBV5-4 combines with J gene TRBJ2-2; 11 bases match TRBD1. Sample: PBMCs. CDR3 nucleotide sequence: TGTGCCAGCAGCCCACCCGGACAGGGGGCCGTAGACGGGGAGCTGTTTTTT. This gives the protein CASSPPGQGAVDGELFF.